The rows below give T cell receptor beta chains drawn from one sample of a study of OX40 agonist ivuxolimab in advanced cancers. Clones were sequenced by immunoSEQ multiplex PCR, and TCRdb holds only the in-frame ones, with some missing. The data contain around 90,000 clones, 91% of them seen just once; the ten biggest clones take up approximately 2.5%. The sample in question was CD4+ or CD8+ T cells sorted from blood, obtained in a trial of the OX40 agonist ivuxolimab. The receptors derive from an adult with an advanced solid tumor such as melanoma, head and neck, liver or kidney cancer. Both conserved end residues are part of each CDR3. The D gene is left open where the match is weak. Expanded clones get a size class; other rows say once, few or many, or leave the size out.

>TRBV7-8|NA|NA|TRBJ2-5
TGTGCCAGCAGCTTAGTCAGGGAAGAGACCCAGTACTTC
CASSLVREETQYF
>TRBV15|NA|NA|TRBJ1-5
TGTGCCATCGGACAAAAGGTGGGGGGTCTTCAGCCCCAGCATTTT
CAIGQKVGGLQPQHF
>TRBV4-1|NA|NA|TRBJ2-5
TGCGCCAGCAGCCGGGGCCCCCAAGAGACCCAGTACTTC
CASSRGPQETQYF
>TRBV6-1|NA|NA|TRBJ2-3
TGTGCCAGCAGTGCTCGACAAGGACCAGATACGCAGTATTTT
CASSARQGPDTQYF
>TRBV28|few|TRBD2|TRBJ2-7
TGTGCCAGCAGTTTACCCAGCGGGAGGGCCTACGAGCAGTACTTC
CASSLPSGRAYEQYF
>TRBV5-1|NA|NA|TRBJ2-1
TGCGCCAGCAGCTTTGGGACCGACAATGAGCAGTTCTTC
CASSFGTDNEQFF
>TRBV14|few|TRBD1|TRBJ1-1
TGTGCCAGCAGCCAAGATCGGGGACAGACCGAAGCTTTCTTT
CASSQDRGQTEAFF
>TRBV28|NA|TRBD2|TRBJ2-1
TGTGCCAGCAGACCTTCTAGCGGAGCCTATGAGCAGTTCTTC
CASRPSSGAYEQFF
>TRBV29-1|NA|TRBD2|TRBJ2-3
TGCAGCGTCGCCCGGACTAGCGGGACGGCAGATACGCAGTATTTT
CSVARTSGTADTQYF
>TRBV5-4|NA|TRBD2|TRBJ2-3
TGTGCCAGCAGCTTGGTGGGGGGGGACACGCAGTATTTT
CASSLVGGDTQYF